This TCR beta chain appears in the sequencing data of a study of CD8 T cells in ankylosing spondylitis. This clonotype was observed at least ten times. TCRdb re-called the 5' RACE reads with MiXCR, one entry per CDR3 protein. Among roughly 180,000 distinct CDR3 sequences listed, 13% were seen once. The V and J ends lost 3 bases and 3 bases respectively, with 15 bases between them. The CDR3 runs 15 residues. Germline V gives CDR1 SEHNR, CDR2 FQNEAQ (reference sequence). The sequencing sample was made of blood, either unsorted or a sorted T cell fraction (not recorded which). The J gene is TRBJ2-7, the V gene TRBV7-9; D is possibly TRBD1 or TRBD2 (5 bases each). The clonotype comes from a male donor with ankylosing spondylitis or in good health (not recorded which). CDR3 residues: CASSFGGGAHYEQYF. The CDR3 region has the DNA TGTGCCAGCAGCTTTGGAGGTGGGGCCCACTACGAGCAGTACTTC.